This T cell receptor (beta chain) was obtained from a study of breast tumors, draining lymph nodes, adjacent tissues. Study-level findings and limits: The data were judged consistent with most tumor T cells coming from lymph node and expanding in tumor. Tumors had less TCR diversity than lymph nodes, more than nontumor tissue. The lymph node origin of tumor T cells was framed as consistent with a hypothesis, not demonstrated.

This clonotype was recorded a few times. What it recognizes is unknown. Germline loops: CDR1 MNHNY, CDR2 SVGAGI (reference sequence). The CDR3 loop spans 15 amino acids. V gave up 4 bases and J gave up 5 bases; unmatched junction bases: 6. TCRdb re-called the multiplex PCR reads with MiXCR, one entry per CDR3 protein. The sample comprises approximately 210,000 distinct CDR3 sequences, less than 45% of which are singletons, and 3% to 4% rests with the top ten. Breast cancer patients provided tissue from their axillary draining lymph nodes. The sequence was obtained from a female donor with breast cancer. Some clones in this sample may be carry-over from other donors' samples. The chain carries TRBV6-6 and TRBJ1-5, with TRBD1 matching 9 bases. Sequenced sample: axillary lymph node tissue. The CDR3 sequence is CASSLTGGRDQPQHF. CDR3 in DNA: TGTGCCAGCAGTTTAACAGGGGGCCGCGATCAGCCCCAGCATTTT.